This T cell receptor (beta chain) was profiled in a study of blood T cell repertoires in COVID-19. About the study: Both acute and convalescent COVID-19 samples were obtained from the United States, Italy and Spain. The analysed material was cDNA or gDNA that came from T cells, B-cell-depleted T cells, or PBMCs.

In the study's own analysis: Amplification from reference gene primers served as the basis for estimated nucleated cell counts. Libraries were prepared by immunoSEQ multiplex PCR; TCRdb keeps only in-frame clonotypes and omits some of them. That table is the source of V, J and clone size, and D and trimming were worked out from the DNA. The sample records around 700,000 clones, 85% to 90% being singletons. V lost 2 bases, J lost 0 bases, and 2 bases stayed unmatched. This CDR3 is built from 15 residues. The germline gives CDR1 SGHRS, CDR2 YFSETQ. Sequenced material: peripheral blood. The sequence was obtained from a woman under 30 with acute or convalescent COVID-19. The chain couples TRBV5-1 to TRBJ2-1, with TRBD2 matching 7 bases. CDR3 DNA sequence: TGCGCCAGCAGCTTCCGGGGGGACTCCTACAATGAGCAGTTCTTC. As protein: CASSFRGDSYNEQFF.